These 20 T cell receptor beta chains originate from one sample sequenced in a study of vaccination effects on CD4 cells after COVID-19. The method was immunoSEQ multiplex PCR; TCRdb's version includes in-frame clones alone and lacks a portion of them. The table shows 22,000 or so clones, with roughly 74% occurring only once. ViraFEST assay sequencing came after antigen-specific CD4+ T cells were expanded with viral peptide pools. Having been cultured for less than 13 days, the cells underwent CD4+ T cell isolation. It was between March and December 2020 that the person had a SARS-CoV-2 infection confirmed by PCR. These receptors lack a known antigen. This specimen was CD4+ T cells from PBMCs cultured with a peptide pool, taken before COVID-19 vaccination. The receptors stem from a human donor who had a prior SARS-CoV-2 infection.

The rearrangement links TRBV15 to TRBJ2-5, with D perhaps TRBD1 (5 bases). Germline assignment: CDR1 LNHNV and CDR2 YYDKDF (reference sequence). The germline V and J ends were trimmed by 2 bases and 4 bases, with 14 bases remaining between them. The CDR3 extends over 15 amino acids. Written as DNA, the CDR3 is TGTGCCACCAGCAGACTACAGCAGGGCGTAGAGACCCAGTACTTC. It translates to CATSRLQQGVETQYF.

The V gene is TRBV3-1 (or the pseudogene TRBV3-2), the J gene TRBJ2-5; D is unclear. Germline-derived CDR1 and CDR2 are LGHDT and YNNKEL (reference sequence). The V gene lost 0 bases and the J gene lost 3 bases, with 8 bases spanning the gap. The CDR3 spans 14 residues. CDR3 sequence (DNA): TGTGCCAGCAGCCAAGATGCGTTGAAAGAGACCCAGTACTTC. This gives the protein CASSQDALKETQYF.

The V and J genes are TRBV18 and TRBJ2-6; the D is unclear. There are 16 residues in the CDR3. V lost 4 bases and J 1 base, leaving 11 bases between the germline ends. The germline V gene encodes CDR1 KGHSH and CDR2 LQKENI. The CDR3 region has the DNA TGTGCCAGCTCACGGCGCTTTGAGTCTGGGGCCAACGTCCTGACTTTC. Amino acids: CASSRRFESGANVLTF.

CDR3 sequence (DNA): TGCAGTGCTAGTTCGGGACTGAGCTCCTACGAGCAGTACTTC. It codes for CSASSGLSSYEQYF. This chain joins TRBV20-1 and TRBJ2-7, with D maybe TRBD2 (6 bases). Trimming cost V 3 bases and J 0 bases, with 12 bases left between them. The CDR3 is 14 amino acids. The germline V gene encodes CDR1 DFQATT and CDR2 SNEGSKA (reference sequence).

The chain combines TRBV28 with TRBJ2-7; D is possibly TRBD1 (5 bases). The germline V and J ends were trimmed by 1 base and 1 base, with 11 bases remaining between them. Germline assignment: CDR1 MDHEN and CDR2 SYDVKM. The CDR3 is 15 amino acids. The CDR3, as DNA: TGTGCCAGCAGTTTATTACAGGCTTTATCCTACGAGCAGTACTTC. It translates to CASSLLQALSYEQYF.

The V and J genes are TRBV5-1 and TRBJ1-3, with D uncertain. Trimming shortened V by 0 bases and J by 2 bases, and 6 bases separated the two germline ends. Per the germline V gene, CDR1 is SGHRS and CDR2 is YFSETQ. The CDR3 contains 14 residues. As DNA, the CDR3 is TGCGCCAGCAGCTTGGTTAGCCCTGGAAACACCATATATTTT. This codes for CASSLVSPGNTIYF.

The chain joins TRBV6-2 or TRBV6-3 to TRBJ2-3, with D unclear. The CDR3 has 15 amino acids. Germline V gene data show CDR1 as MNHEY and CDR2 as SVGEGT. V was pared by 4 bases and J by 1 base, with 12 bases between. CDR3 nucleotides: TGTGCCAGCAGTTTGGGTGGCTGGGGCACAGATACGCAGTATTTT. This codes for CASSLGGWGTDTQYF.

By share of the sample, this clone is large. The chain links TRBV2 to TRBJ2-7, with TRBD1 identical over 7 bases. CDR1 is SNHLY and CDR2 is FYNNEI in the germline V gene. J lost 2 bases, V lost 5 bases, and 3 bases had no gene match. There are 13 residues in the CDR3. CDR3 sequence reads: CASSRDRTYEQYF. CDR3 sequence (DNA): TGTGCCAGCAGTAGGGACAGAACCTACGAGCAGTACTTC.

In this sample, this clone turned up a few times. The rearrangement links TRBV5-6 to TRBJ2-7; D unresolved. This CDR3 has 11 residues. Germline values: CDR1 SGHDT, CDR2 YYEEEE. With 1 base removed from V and 5 bases from J, the gap between germline ends came to 4 bases. This CDR3 is CASSLYHEQYF. The CDR3 bases are TGTGCCAGCAGCTTGTACCACGAGCAGTACTTC.

V and J are TRBV7-2 and TRBJ2-2; the D gene could be TRBD1 or TRBD2 (5 bases each). The V end lost 5 bases, the J end lost 2 bases, and 18 bases lay between the germline ends. The CDR3 has 17 residues. CDR1 SGHTA and CDR2 FQGNSA come from the germline V gene. For the CDR3, the DNA is TGTGCCAGCAGCAAATCACCCGGGACCCCCAACACCGGGGAGCTGTTTTTT. Amino acid sequence: CASSKSPGTPNTGELFF.

The chain couples TRBV5-4 to TRBJ2-2, with D unresolved. The CDR3 extends over 13 amino acids. Germline V gene data show CDR1 as SGHNT and CDR2 as YYREEE (reference sequence). Trimming took off 1 base at V and 5 bases at J, with 6 bases between the two ends. The CDR3 loop is CASSLLGTGELFF. The CDR3 region has the DNA TGTGCCAGCAGCTTGTTAGGGACCGGGGAGCTGTTTTTT.

This clone was picked up one time. V usage is TRBV11-3 and J usage is TRBJ2-1; the match to TRBD2 covers 14 bases. Per germline, CDR1 SGHNT and CDR2 YENEEA. The CDR3 is 16 amino acids. V gave up 5 bases and J gave up 3 bases; unmatched junction bases: 3. CDR3 sequence: CASSRGTSGGYNEQFF. The CDR3 region has the DNA TGTGCCAGCAGCCGAGGGACTAGCGGGGGCTACAATGAGCAGTTCTTC.

The chain has TRBV6-5 and TRBJ1-5; D uncertain. Germline-derived CDR1 and CDR2 are MNHEY and SVGAGI. The CDR3 consists of 12 residues. Trimming shortened V by 10 bases and J by 5 bases, and 12 bases separated the two germline ends. CDR3 protein: CATGVSDQPQHF. The CDR3 nucleotides are TGTGCCACCGGGGTAAGCGATCAGCCCCAGCATTTT.

This clone has just a few counts. The chain links TRBV18 to TRBJ2-3; D remains unclear. CDR3 length equals 12 residues. Germline V gene lookup returns CDR1 KGHSH and CDR2 LQKENI. V lost 5 bases and J 2 bases, leaving 5 bases between the germline ends. The CDR3 is CASSSSTDTQYF. The DNA for the CDR3 is TGTGCCAGCTCATCATCCACAGATACGCAGTATTTT. The entire variable domain, with the rest obtained from reference TRBV18 and TRBJ2-3, is as follows: NAGVMQNPRHLVRRRGQEARLRCSPMKGHSHVYWYRQLPEEGLKFMVYLQKENIIDESGMPKERFSAEFPKEGPSILRIQQVVRGDSAAYFCASSSSTDTQYFGPGTRLTVL.

The rearrangement links TRBV18 to TRBJ1-1; tentative D call: TRBD1 (6 bases). Trimming removed 3 bases from V and 0 bases from J, with 17 bases in between. Germline loops: CDR1 KGHSH, CDR2 LQKENI. The CDR3 runs to 17 residues. The CDR3 here is CASSPSLIRDMNTEAFF. In nucleotides, the CDR3 is TGTGCCAGCTCACCTAGCTTAATCAGGGACATGAACACTGAAGCTTTCTTT.

This chain links TRBV19 with TRBJ2-7; 7 bases map to TRBD2. Germline lookup yields CDR1 LNHDA and CDR2 SQIVND (reference sequence). This CDR3 has 12 amino acids. The V gene end was trimmed by 6 bases and the J gene end by 5 bases; junction bases not matched to a gene: 4. CDR3 loop: CASRRTSDEQYF. In nucleotides, the CDR3 is TGTGCCAGTAGGCGAACTAGCGACGAGCAGTACTTC.

This clone has a single count. The chain joins TRBV5-4 to TRBJ2-3, with 12 bases lining up with TRBD2. CDR3 length equals 17 residues. From germline, CDR1 is SGHNT and CDR2 YYREEE (reference sequence). The trim removed 0 bases at V and 5 bases at J, leaving 7 bases unmatched. CDR3 nucleotides: TGTGCCAGCAGCTTGGTTTGGACTAGCGGGAATAGAGATACGCAGTATTTT. It yields the protein CASSLVWTSGNRDTQYF.

The V gene is TRBV11-3, the J gene TRBJ2-1; tentatively, D is TRBD2 (5 bases). This CDR3 has 15 amino acids. V dropped 5 bases and J dropped 6 bases, with 17 bases sitting between them. CDR1 and CDR2 from the germline V gene are SGHNT and YENEEA. The CDR3 loop is CASSVRVGQLNEQFF. CDR3 sequence (DNA): TGTGCCAGCAGCGTGAGGGTCGGGCAGCTCAATGAGCAGTTCTTC.

The V and J genes are TRBV5-1 and TRBJ2-1; TRBD2 matches 11 bases. Trimming took 0 bases from V and 5 from J; bases not matched to a gene: 7. The CDR3 has 17 residues. The germline CDR1 and CDR2 sequences are SGHRS and YFSETQ. CDR3 bases: TGCGCCAGCAGCTTGGAATTGGGACTAGCGGCAAACAATGAGCAGTTCTTC. Its protein product is CASSLELGLAANNEQFF.

This chain links TRBV7-2 with TRBJ2-3; D is unresolved. Deletions cut 2 bases from V and 2 bases from J, with 2 bases between. This CDR3 spans 12 amino acids. Germline CDR1 reads SGHTA; CDR2 reads FQGNSA. CDR3: CASSLPTDTQYF. DNA for the CDR3: TGTGCCAGCAGCTTACCCACAGATACGCAGTATTTT.